The table lists the clone carrying this T cell receptor beta chain with a count of one. Its antigen remains unidentified. TCR beta rearrangements were amplified from peripheral blood genomic DNA. The data were obtained in a study of T cell repertoires in aging, cancer and after chemotherapy. Across the study: Pre- and post-chemotherapy samples were paired from chronic lymphocytic leukemia patients treated with fludarabine- or bendamustine-based regimens.

Study outcomes and limitations: Loss of evenness, beyond lost richness, contributed to age-related TCR diversity decline in cancer patients.

Germline assignment: CDR1 SGDLS and CDR2 YYNGEE. This CDR3 comprises 14 residues. Trimming cost V 4 bases and J 8 bases; bases outside gene matches: 8. TRB rearrangements spanning V, D and J were amplified using mixed TRB-A/B primers. Using its own MiXCR run on the multiplex PCR reads, TCRdb lists one record per CDR3 protein. The sample has thousands of distinct CDR3 sequences, around 25% seen once. Sequenced input: blood. The sequence came from a human donor with a blood cancer. The chain carries TRBV9 and TRBJ2-1; TRBD2 matches 8 bases. The CDR3 sequence is CASSPRTGGDEQFF. CDR3 in DNA: TGTGCCAGCAGCCCTCGGACGGGGGGGGATGAGCAGTTCTTC.